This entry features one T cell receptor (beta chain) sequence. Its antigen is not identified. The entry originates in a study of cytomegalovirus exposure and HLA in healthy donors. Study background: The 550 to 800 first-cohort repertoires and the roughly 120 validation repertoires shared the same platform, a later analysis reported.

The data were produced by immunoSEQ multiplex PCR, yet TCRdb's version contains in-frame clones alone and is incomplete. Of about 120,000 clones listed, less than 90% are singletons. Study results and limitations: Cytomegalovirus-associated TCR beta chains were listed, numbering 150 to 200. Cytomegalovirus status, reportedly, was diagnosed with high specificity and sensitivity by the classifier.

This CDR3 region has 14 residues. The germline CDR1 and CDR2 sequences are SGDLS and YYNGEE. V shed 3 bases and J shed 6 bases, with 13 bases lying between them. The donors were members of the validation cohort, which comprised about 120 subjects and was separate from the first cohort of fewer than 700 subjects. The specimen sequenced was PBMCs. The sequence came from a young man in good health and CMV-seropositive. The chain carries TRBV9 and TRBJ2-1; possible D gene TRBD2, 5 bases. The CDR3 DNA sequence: TGTGCCAGCAGCGCGGTAGCGCGAACCAATGAGCAGTTCTTC. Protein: CASSAVARTNEQFF.